The 14 T cell receptor beta chains presented below share a single source sample, sequenced in a study of blood T cell repertoires in COVID-19 (dated by TCRdb to the early 2020s). Receptor libraries were prepared by the immunoSEQ multiplex PCR assay. Entries here come from immuneACCESS through TCRdb and include only in-frame sequences with V and J called. Some clones fail to appear in such tables; in the studies checked, an unresolved V gene covers under half of the shortfall, and the cause of the remainder is unknown. This sample lists approximately 230,000 clones; 70% to 85% were detected once. About 8.9% of the sample belongs to the ten largest clones. The sequenced material came from peripheral blood. The receptor source for this set is a man aged 80 or over with acute or convalescent COVID-19.

This clone was observed a single time. The chain recombines TRBV11-2 with TRBJ1-5; D may be TRBD1 (5 bases). The V gene's germline CDR1 is SGHAT and CDR2 FQNNGV. V lost 5 bases and J 2 bases, leaving 13 bases between the germline ends. This CDR3 has 15 amino acids. CDR3 in amino acids: CASSGGGSGNQPQHF. The CDR3 DNA sequence: TGTGCCAGCAGCGGGGGAGGGTCCGGCAATCAGCCCCAGCATTTT. Drawing the rest from reference TRBV11-2 and TRBJ1-5, the complete variable domain is EAGVAQSPRYKIIEKRQSVAFWCNPISGHATLYWYQQILGQGPKLLIQFQNNGVVDDSQLPKDRFSAERLKGVDSTLKIQPAKLEDSAVYLCASSGGGSGNQPQHFGDGTRLSIL.

The J gene is TRBJ1-5, the V gene TRBV12-5, with D maybe TRBD1 (5 bases). Germline V lookup: CDR1 LGHNT, CDR2 FRNRAP. The germline V and J ends were trimmed by 7 bases and 4 bases, with 17 bases remaining between them. CDR3 length: 15 amino acids. In DNA form, the CDR3 reads TGTGCTAGTGCCATAAATTCAGGGCGTAATCAGCCCCAGCATTTT. Amino acid sequence: CASAINSGRNQPQHF.

The genes are TRBV30 and TRBJ2-7; D is unresolved. Trimming removed 5 bases at V and 2 bases at J, with 7 bases between. CDR1 is GTSNPN and CDR2 is SVGIG in the germline V gene (reference sequence). The length of the CDR3 is 11 residues. CDR3 nucleotide sequence: TGTGCCTGGGGTCGGGCCTACGAGCAGTACTTC. Amino acids: CAWGRAYEQYF. The whole variable domain, remainder taken from reference TRBV30 and TRBJ2-7, is SQTIHQWPATLVQPVGSPLSLECTVEGTSNPNLYWYRQAAGRGLQLLFYSVGIGQISSEVPQNLSASRPQDRQFILSSKKLLLSDSGFYLCAWGRAYEQYFGPGTRLTVT.

With respect to this clone: Its ends do not fully match the called genes, so a read error is possible. The chain couples TRBV28 to TRBJ2-7, with a tentative D call TRBD1 (6 bases). Germline assignment: CDR1 MDHEN and CDR2 SYDVKM. CDR3 length: 13 amino acids. CDR3 residues: CASSLQSQGTKSF. As DNA, the CDR3 is TGTGCCAGCAGTCTCCAATCGCAGGGGACCAAGTCGTTC.

The CDR3 protein is CASSSGSGRGAFF. CDR3 bases: TGTGCCAGCTCATCCGGGTCGGGGAGAGGAGCTTTCTTT. The chain employs TRBV18 and TRBJ1-1; no clear D gene. V lost 5 bases and J 10 bases, leaving 17 bases between the germline ends. Germline V gene lookup returns CDR1 KGHSH and CDR2 LQKENI. There are 13 residues in the CDR3.

This chain connects TRBV24-1 to TRBJ2-2, with 8 bases matching TRBD2. This CDR3 contains 17 residues. Germline V lookup: CDR1 KGHDR, CDR2 SFDVKD. V trimming: 0 bases; J trimming: 5 bases; junction bases outside the gene matches: 7. The chain's CDR3 is CATSDLQASGYTGELFF. The CDR3 region has the DNA TGTGCCACCAGTGATTTGCAGGCTAGCGGGTATACCGGGGAGCTGTTTTTT.

The chain couples TRBV19 to TRBJ2-7, with 11 bases identical to TRBD2. The CDR3 contains 16 residues. Germline V gene lookup returns CDR1 LNHDA and CDR2 SQIVND (reference sequence). The trim removed 0 bases at V and 2 bases at J, leaving 3 bases unmatched. This CDR3 reads CASSIEGTSGAYEQYF. CDR3 coding DNA: TGTGCCAGTAGTATAGAGGGGACTAGCGGAGCCTACGAGCAGTACTTC.

The rearrangement links TRBV2 to TRBJ1-5; D remains unclear. V was shortened by 2 bases and J by 2 bases, with 10 bases between the two germline ends. The CDR3 consists of 15 residues. The germline V gene encodes CDR1 SNHLY and CDR2 FYNNEI. In DNA, the CDR3 is TGTGCCAGCAGTGAACAGTGGTCCGGCAATCAGCCCCAGCATTTT. Its protein is CASSEQWSGNQPQHF.

The V and J genes are TRBV7-2 and TRBJ1-4; D uncertain. There are 16 residues in the CDR3. The germline gives CDR1 SGHTA, CDR2 FQGNSA. V lost 3 bases to trimming and J lost 8 bases, with 19 bases between them. As DNA, the CDR3 is TGTGCCAGCAGCTTTGGCGGATCGGGGATCGGGGAAAAACTGTTTTTT. This codes for CASSFGGSGIGEKLFF.

As DNA, the CDR3 is TGTGCCAGCTCACCAAACAGGGTAAATGAGCAGTTCTTC. This codes for CASSPNRVNEQFF. V is TRBV18 and J is TRBJ2-1; TRBD1 is a possible D gene (6 bases). CDR1 and CDR2 from the germline V gene are KGHSH and LQKENI. The V end was cut by 2 bases, the J end by 7 bases, with 9 bases between. The CDR3 runs to 13 residues.

The rearrangement joins TRBV30 to TRBJ2-7; tentative D call: TRBD1 (6 bases). Germline-derived CDR1 and CDR2 are GTSNPN and SVGIG (reference sequence). This CDR3 is built from 14 residues. V lost 1 base, J lost 3 bases, and 13 bases lay in between. The CDR3 loop reads CAWSEGGHLYEQYF. CDR3 sequence (DNA): TGTGCCTGGAGTGAAGGGGGACACCTCTACGAGCAGTACTTC.

V and J are TRBV28 and TRBJ2-2; D gene unclear. Trimming took 7 bases from V and 1 from J, leaving 13 bases between them. Germline-derived CDR1 and CDR2 are MDHEN and SYDVKM. The CDR3 totals 15 residues. The CDR3 loop is CASTDPGGNTGELFF. In DNA form, the CDR3 reads TGTGCCAGCACCGATCCCGGCGGGAACACCGGGGAGCTGTTTTTT.

The CDR3 DNA reads as TGTGCCAGCAGTACCGACAGGGCCAAGCCCCTCCACTTT. Translated: CASSTDRAKPLHF. The chain employs TRBV12-3 or TRBV12-4 and TRBJ1-6, with TRBD1 matching 7 bases. There are 13 residues in the CDR3. Trimming at V came to 5 bases and at J to 13 bases, leaving 8 bases not matched to a gene.

This clone was observed a single time. V gene TRBV5-1 combines with J gene TRBJ1-6, with D unclear. V was trimmed by 0 bases and J by 0 bases, leaving 7 bases between them. Germline V gives CDR1 SGHRS, CDR2 YFSETQ. The CDR3 length is 16 residues. CDR3 region: CASSLDGLSYNSPLHF. CDR3 DNA sequence: TGCGCCAGCAGCTTGGACGGTCTCTCCTATAATTCACCCCTCCACTTT. Complete variable domain (other parts from reference TRBV5-1 and TRBJ1-6): KAGVTQTPRYLIKTRGQQVTLSCSPISGHRSVSWYQQTPGQGLQFLFEYFSETQRNKGNFPGRFSGRQFSNSRSEMNVSTLELGDSALYLCASSLDGLSYNSPLHFGNGTRLTVT.